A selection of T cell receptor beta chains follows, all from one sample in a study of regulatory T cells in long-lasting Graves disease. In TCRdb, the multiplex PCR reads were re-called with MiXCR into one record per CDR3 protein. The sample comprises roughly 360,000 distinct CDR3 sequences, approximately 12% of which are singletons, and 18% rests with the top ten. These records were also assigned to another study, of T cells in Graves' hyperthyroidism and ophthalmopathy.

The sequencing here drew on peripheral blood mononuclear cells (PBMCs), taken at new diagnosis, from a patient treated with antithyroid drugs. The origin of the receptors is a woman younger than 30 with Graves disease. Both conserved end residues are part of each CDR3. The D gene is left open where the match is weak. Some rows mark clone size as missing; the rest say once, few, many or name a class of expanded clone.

cdr3_aa: CASSMRTGNTEAFF; cdr3_nt: TGTGCCAGCAGCATGCGGACGGGGAACACTGAAGCTTTCTTT; d_call: NA; v_call: TRBV7-2; clone_size: many; j_call: TRBJ1-1
cdr3_aa: CAISQLSGQLYNEQFF; cdr3_nt: TGTGCCATCAGTCAGCTCAGCGGCCAGCTATACAATGAGCAGTTCTTC; d_call: NA; v_call: TRBV10-3; clone_size: many; j_call: TRBJ2-1
cdr3_aa: CASSSPGGKGSCFF; cdr3_nt: NA; d_call: NA; v_call: TRBV11-3; clone_size: once; j_call: TRBJ2-2
cdr3_aa: CASSGGLAGYNEQFF; cdr3_nt: TGTGCCAGCAGTGGTGGACTAGCGGGATACAATGAGCAGTTCTTC; d_call: TRBD2; v_call: TRBV2; clone_size: many; j_call: TRBJ2-1
cdr3_aa: CASSTRTGDYGYTF; cdr3_nt: TGTGCCAGCAGCACGCGGACAGGGGACTATGGCTACACCTTC; d_call: TRBD1; v_call: TRBV11-2; clone_size: NA; j_call: TRBJ1-2
cdr3_aa: CASSSPLAGAYEQYF; cdr3_nt: TGCGCCAGCAGCTCCCCTCTAGCGGGAGCCTACGAGCAGTACTTC; d_call: TRBD2; v_call: TRBV5-1; clone_size: many; j_call: TRBJ2-7
cdr3_aa: CASSYGQRRGYTF; cdr3_nt: TGTGCCAGCAGTTACGGGCAGCGGCGTGGCTACACCTTC; d_call: NA; v_call: TRBV6-2/TRBV6-3; clone_size: few; j_call: TRBJ1-2
cdr3_aa: CASSLFQGFNYGYTF; cdr3_nt: TGTGCCAGCAGTTTATTTCAGGGTTTTAACTATGGCTACACCTTC; d_call: NA; v_call: TRBV12-3/TRBV12-4; clone_size: many; j_call: TRBJ1-2
cdr3_aa: CASSVDSNQPQHF; cdr3_nt: TGCGCCAGCAGCGTCGACAGCAATCAGCCCCAGCATTTT; d_call: NA; v_call: TRBV5-1; clone_size: few; j_call: TRBJ1-5
cdr3_aa: CASIFWASGRTGELFF; cdr3_nt: TGTGCCAGCATCTTCTGGGCTAGCGGGAGGACCGGGGAGCTGTTTTTT; d_call: TRBD2; v_call: TRBV7-8; clone_size: NA; j_call: TRBJ2-2
cdr3_aa: CASRRDRGRLDSPLHF; cdr3_nt: TGTGCCAGCAGACGGGACAGGGGTCGATTAGATTCACCCCTCCACTTT; d_call: TRBD1; v_call: TRBV7-9; clone_size: NA; j_call: TRBJ1-6
cdr3_aa: CSAPLGQGGSPLHF; cdr3_nt: TGCAGTGCTCCCCTGGGACAGGGGGGTTCACCCCTCCACTTT; d_call: TRBD1; v_call: TRBV20-1; clone_size: many; j_call: TRBJ1-6
cdr3_aa: CSASRFRQGNTEAFF; cdr3_nt: TGCAGTGCTAGTAGGTTTCGGCAGGGGAACACTGAAGCTTTCTTT; d_call: NA; v_call: TRBV20-1; clone_size: many; j_call: TRBJ1-1
cdr3_aa: CATSYTPGHANQPQHF; cdr3_nt: TGTGCCACCAGCTATACTCCGGGACACGCCAATCAGCCCCAGCATTTT; d_call: NA; v_call: TRBV15; clone_size: many; j_call: TRBJ1-5
cdr3_aa: CASLGRSNQPQHF; cdr3_nt: TGTGCCAGCTTGGGCAGAAGCAATCAGCCCCAGCATTTT; d_call: NA; v_call: TRBV2; clone_size: many; j_call: TRBJ1-5
cdr3_aa: CASRYRGPQVEAFF; cdr3_nt: TGTGCCAGCAGGTACCGGGGTCCGCAGGTTGAAGCTTTCTTT; d_call: NA; v_call: TRBV2; clone_size: few; j_call: TRBJ1-1
cdr3_aa: CASSSGTSGGATQYF; cdr3_nt: TGTGCCAGCAGCTCCGGGACTAGCGGGGGGGCGACCCAGTACTTC; d_call: TRBD2; v_call: TRBV3-1; clone_size: many; j_call: TRBJ2-5
cdr3_aa: CASSLAWTGQPQHF; cdr3_nt: TGTGCCAGTAGTCTTGCCTGGACGGGTCAGCCCCAGCATTTT; d_call: NA; v_call: TRBV19; clone_size: NA; j_call: TRBJ1-5
cdr3_aa: CASSPDQNTGELFF; cdr3_nt: TGCGCCAGCAGTCCAGACCAGAACACCGGGGAGCTGTTTTTT; d_call: NA; v_call: TRBV5-1; clone_size: few; j_call: TRBJ2-2
cdr3_aa: CAYSPGGRYQPQHF; cdr3_nt: TGTGCCTATTCCCCAGGGGGCCGGTATCAGCCCCAGCATTTT; d_call: TRBD1; v_call: TRBV30; clone_size: many; j_call: TRBJ1-5
cdr3_aa: CASSYTTSGGVEQFF; cdr3_nt: TGTGCCAGCAGCTACACGACTAGCGGGGGGGTAGAGCAGTTCTTC; d_call: TRBD2; v_call: TRBV5-6; clone_size: NA; j_call: TRBJ2-1
cdr3_aa: CASIFGRLRVAEQFF; cdr3_nt: TGTGCCAGCATTTTCGGCCGTCTTCGTGTGGCTGAGCAGTTCTTC; d_call: NA; v_call: TRBV6-1; clone_size: many; j_call: TRBJ2-1